These 9 T cell receptor beta chains share one sample of origin, sequenced in a study of CD8 T cells in ankylosing spondylitis. Findings and caveats of the study: Eight highly homologous variants made up a TCR beta motif, and this motif appeared characteristic of ankylosing spondylitis blood.

Their antigens are not known. Using its own MiXCR run on the 5' RACE reads, TCRdb lists one record per CDR3 protein. Among roughly 700,000 distinct CDR3 sequences listed, around 20% were seen once. The material sequenced was blood, either unsorted or a sorted T cell fraction (not recorded which). Source of these receptors: a male donor with ankylosing spondylitis.

This clonotype appeared a few times. The chain couples TRBV29-1 to TRBJ2-1, with 10 bases matching TRBD2. Germline values: CDR1 SQVTM, CDR2 ANQGSEA. The V gene end was trimmed by 6 bases and the J gene end by 4 bases; junction bases not matched to a gene: 6. The CDR3 spans 14 residues. CDR3 sequence: CSVSSLAGYNEQFF. Here the CDR3 DNA reads TGCAGCGTCTCTTCACTAGCGGGGTACAATGAGCAGTTCTTC.

This clonotype was found a few times. This chain connects TRBV12-3 or TRBV12-4 to TRBJ1-1; 7 nucleotides match TRBD1. V was clipped by 4 bases and J by 7 bases; unmatched bases: 6. This CDR3 is 13 amino acids long. Here the CDR3 reads CASSSQGTGEAFF. The DNA of the CDR3 is TGTGCCAGCAGTTCACAGGGGACTGGTGAAGCTTTCTTT.

This clonotype was picked up a small number of times. The V call is TRBV2, the J call TRBJ2-7; D assignment may be TRBD1 or TRBD2 (5 bases each). The length of the CDR3 is 15 residues. With 0 bases removed from V and 2 bases from J, the gap between germline ends came to 11 bases. Germline V gene data show CDR1 as SNHLY and CDR2 as FYNNEI. In DNA form, the CDR3 reads TGTGCCAGCAGTGAAGCCGGGACGGCAACCTACGAGCAGTACTTC. Amino acids: CASSEAGTATYEQYF.

With respect to this clonotype: Mismatch with germline at one junction end may stem from a read error. CDR3 nucleotide sequence: TGCGCCAGCAGCCAAGAAGGACTTGGGGGGAGCTCCTACAATAAGCAGTTCTTC. Translating gives CASSQEGLGGSSYNKQFF. This chain links TRBV4-1 with TRBJ2-1; possible D gene TRBD2, 6 bases. This CDR3 contains 18 residues. The germline gives CDR1 MGHRA, CDR2 YSYEKL.

This clonotype was counted at least ten times. This chain joins TRBV29-1 and TRBJ1-1, with TRBD1 identical over 7 bases. CDR1 and CDR2 from the germline V gene are SQVTM and ANQGSEA. The CDR3 has 13 residues. The CDR3 region has the DNA TGCAGTGTTCCGGGACAGATGAACACTGAAGCTTTCTTT. Translation: CSVPGQMNTEAFF.

This clonotype was observed a handful of times. This sequence joins TRBV6-1 and TRBJ2-5; tentatively, D is TRBD1 (5 bases). The CDR3 loop spans 13 amino acids. V lost 5 bases to trimming and J lost 4 bases, with 11 bases between them. Germline V CDR1 and CDR2: MNHNS, SASEGT. CDR3 DNA sequence: TGTGCCAGCAGTACAGGTCTGGGAGAGACCCAGTACTTC. The encoded protein is CASSTGLGETQYF.

This clonotype was found many times. CDR3 sequence reads: CSVSSEYNEQFF. Written as DNA, the CDR3 is TGCAGCGTTTCAAGCGAGTACAATGAGCAGTTCTTC. This sequence joins TRBV29-1 and TRBJ2-1; D not certain. The CDR3 is made up of 12 amino acids. V shed 5 bases and J shed 4 bases, with 9 bases lying between them. Per the germline V gene, CDR1 is SQVTM and CDR2 is ANQGSEA.

This chain links TRBV20-1 with TRBJ2-1; 8 nucleotides line up with TRBD1. Germline V lookup: CDR1 DFQATT, CDR2 SNEGSKA (reference sequence). J gave up 9 bases and V 4 bases, and 14 bases lay outside the gene matches. The length of the CDR3 is 15 residues. CDR3 region: CSAISDRGYTSEQFF. For the CDR3, the DNA is TGCAGTGCTATCAGCGACAGGGGATATACCAGTGAGCAGTTCTTC.

This clonotype occurred a few times. V is TRBV29-1 and J is TRBJ2-3; 9 bases map to TRBD2. CDR1 and CDR2 (germline): SQVTM, ANQGSEA. The CDR3 runs to 16 residues. V trimming: 4 bases; J trimming: 4 bases; junction bases outside the gene matches: 12. The DNA for the CDR3 is TGCAGCGTTGGGGGGATAGACGGGACTAGCCCAGATACGCAGTATTTT. Translation: CSVGGIDGTSPDTQYF.